This T cell receptor (beta chain) was recovered during a study of blood T cell repertoires in COVID-19. The wider study: Nucleic acid was either cDNA or gDNA, and it came from T cells, B-cell-depleted T cells, or PBMCs.

Germline assignment: CDR1 MNHEY and CDR2 SVGAGI. This CDR3 spans 14 amino acids. After removal of 5 bases from V and 2 bases from J, the junction contained 3 bases not matched to a gene. Per the study methods: Reference gene primer amplification yielded estimated nucleated cell counts. TCRdb's table, derived via immunoSEQ multiplex PCR, lists solely in-frame clones and lacks some. V and J calls and clone size are as listed in that table; D and trimming were resolved from the DNA. The sample carries about 150,000 clones, around 90% recorded once. This chain joins TRBV6-5 and TRBJ1-2; 9 bases fit TRBD1. This clonotype was sampled from a middle-aged man with acute or convalescent COVID-19. The sample comprised peripheral blood. The CDR3 DNA reads as TGTGCCAGCAGTATAGGGACAGGGAACTATGGCTACACCTTC. Its protein is CASSIGTGNYGYTF.